The 22 T cell receptor beta chains below were found in one sample sequenced in a study of cytomegalovirus exposure and HLA in healthy donors. Both 60 Vbeta primers and 13 Jbeta primers went into the PCR. The data were produced by immunoSEQ multiplex PCR, yet TCRdb's version contains in-frame clones alone and is incomplete. The table shows about 200,000 clones, with roughly four fifths occurring only once. The source material was PBMCs. The receptors originated from a woman between 45 and 60 years old in good health and CMV-seropositive.

The chain joins TRBV6-5 to TRBJ2-1, with 7 bases fitting TRBD1. CDR1 MNHEY and CDR2 SVGAGI come from the germline V gene. The CDR3 runs 15 residues. Germline trimming cut 0 bases from V and 6 bases from J; bases unmatched to any gene: 5. The CDR3 here is CASSYSTTGFNEQFF. CDR3 in DNA: TGTGCCAGCAGTTACTCGACGACAGGGTTCAATGAGCAGTTCTTC.

This chain joins TRBV4-1 and TRBJ1-1; D not resolved. Trimming removed 0 bases at V and 0 bases at J, with 11 bases between. The CDR3 is made up of 16 amino acids. Germline-derived CDR1 and CDR2 are MGHRA and YSYEKL. This CDR3 is CASSQDRTGLNTEAFF. CDR3 sequence (DNA): TGCGCCAGCAGCCAAGATCGGACTGGGTTGAACACTGAAGCTTTCTTT.

V is TRBV27 and J is TRBJ2-7; D gene ambiguous. This CDR3 is built from 14 residues. Germline CDR1 is MNHEY and CDR2 is SMNVEV (reference sequence). The germline V and J ends were trimmed by 0 bases and 4 bases, with 10 bases remaining between them. The CDR3 loop reads CASSLSGFGYEQYF. Here the CDR3 DNA reads TGTGCCAGCAGTTTATCAGGATTCGGGTACGAGCAGTACTTC.

The chain uses TRBV27 and TRBJ2-5; 8 nucleotides align to TRBD1. Looked up from germline, CDR1 is MNHEY and CDR2 is SMNVEV (reference sequence). This CDR3 comprises 18 residues. Trimming cost V 4 bases and J 3 bases; bases outside gene matches: 16. This chain's CDR3 is CASSSPRQGHGGEETQYF. The CDR3 nucleotides read TGTGCCAGCAGTTCCCCGCGACAGGGGCACGGAGGAGAAGAGACCCAGTACTTC.

V and J are TRBV10-3 and TRBJ2-7; D is ambiguous. This CDR3 region has 14 residues. Germline V gives CDR1 ENHRY, CDR2 SYGVKD. The V gene lost 0 bases and the J gene lost 3 bases, with 9 bases spanning the gap. CDR3 in DNA: TGTGCCATCAGTGAGTCGCCACAGATCTACGAGCAGTACTTC. Its translation: CAISESPQIYEQYF.

CDR3: CAWSALPGTSGSYEQYF. The CDR3, as DNA: TGTGCCTGGAGTGCCCTACCCGGGACTAGCGGGAGCTACGAGCAGTACTTC. The chain uses TRBV30 and TRBJ2-7; 14 bases align to TRBD2. This CDR3 region has 17 residues. Looked up from germline, CDR1 is GTSNPN and CDR2 is SVGIG (reference sequence). V shed 1 base, J shed 3 bases, and the junction held 8 bases outside the gene matches.

V and J are TRBV14 and TRBJ2-6; perhaps TRBD2 as D (7 bases). V was clipped by 0 bases and J by 2 bases, with 14 bases between them. CDR1 and CDR2 (germline): SGHDN, FVKESK. CDR3 size: 18 residues. In DNA, the CDR3 is TGTGCCAGCAGCCAAGAGAAAGGGGGGGTCCCTGGGGCCAACGTCCTGACTTTC. This gives the protein CASSQEKGGVPGANVLTF.

The chain joins TRBV28 to TRBJ2-5; perhaps TRBD1 as D (6 bases). The DNA end favors TRBJ2-7, so the J call may be wrong. Germline V gene data show CDR1 as MDHEN and CDR2 as SYDVKM. The CDR3 loop spans 13 amino acids. CDR3: CASSLGQTYEQYF. The CDR3 coding sequence is TGTGCCAGCAGTCTCGGACAGACCTACGAGCAGTACTTC.

The gene calls are TRBV11-2 and TRBJ2-7; 10 bases map to TRBD2. Per germline, CDR1 SGHAT and CDR2 FQNNGV. J was trimmed by 2 bases and V by 8 bases; bases with no gene match: 9. The CDR3 extends over 15 amino acids. The DNA for the CDR3 is TGTGCCAGCTACGAATTAGCGGGAGGTCCCTACGAGCAGTACTTC. Protein product: CASYELAGGPYEQYF.

This clone was seen a handful of times. This sequence joins TRBV5-1 and TRBJ1-1; no firm D call. Germline CDR1 SGHRS, CDR2 YFSETQ. Deletions cut 4 bases from V and 1 base from J, with 14 bases between. The CDR3 spans 15 residues. For the CDR3, the DNA is TGCGCCAGCAGCGGTGGCGGTTTTTCGAACACTGAAGCTTTCTTT. Amino acids: CASSGGGFSNTEAFF.

This chain joins TRBV18 and TRBJ1-6; unclear D gene. This CDR3 is built from 13 residues. V was shortened by 5 bases and J by 8 bases, with 10 bases between the two germline ends. The germline V gene encodes CDR1 KGHSH and CDR2 LQKENI. The CDR3 is CASSKNRDSPLHF. The CDR3 coding sequence is TGTGCCAGCTCAAAGAACCGAGATTCACCCCTCCACTTT.

The V call is TRBV5-5, the J call TRBJ1-2, with TRBD1 as a possible D gene (5 bases). CDR1 and CDR2 (germline): SGHKS, YYEKEE (reference sequence). The CDR3 is made up of 14 amino acids. V lost 1 base to trimming and J lost 3 bases, with 10 bases between them. CDR3 sequence (DNA): TGTGCCAGCAGCTTGCAGGGCAGGGACTATGGCTACACCTTC. Residues: CASSLQGRDYGYTF.

This chain connects TRBV5-1 to TRBJ2-7; possible D gene TRBD2, 5 bases. Looked up from germline, CDR1 is SGHRS and CDR2 is YFSETQ. The CDR3 consists of 16 residues. V lost 4 bases to trimming and J lost 0 bases, with 17 bases between them. The CDR3 loop is CASSPGWGGDSYEQYF. CDR3 DNA sequence: TGCGCCAGCAGCCCGGGATGGGGTGGGGACTCCTACGAGCAGTACTTC.

The J gene is TRBJ2-5, the V gene TRBV18, with 7 bases aligning to TRBD1. The germline V gene encodes CDR1 KGHSH and CDR2 LQKENI. The CDR3 totals 14 residues. V lost 6 bases and J lost 4; bases outside the gene matches: 8. The CDR3 is CASSSGTEIETQYF. For the CDR3, the DNA is TGTGCCAGCTCGTCCGGGACAGAGATAGAGACCCAGTACTTC.

This clone has a single count. V gene TRBV7-9 combines with J gene TRBJ1-1; no firm D call. The germline V gene has CDR1 SEHNR and CDR2 FQNEAQ (reference sequence). The ends were cut back, 7 bases at V and 7 bases at J, with 13 bases in the middle. This CDR3 is built from 12 residues. The CDR3 DNA sequence: TGTGCCAGCAACCTCCTTTCGGGTGAAGCTTTCTTT. As protein: CASNLLSGEAFF.

The chain couples TRBV6-5 to TRBJ1-3, with 8 bases that match TRBD1. Per the germline V gene, CDR1 is MNHEY and CDR2 is SVGAGI. CDR3 size: 16 residues. J gave up 4 bases and V 0 bases, and 5 bases lay outside the gene matches. DNA of the CDR3: TGTGCCAGCAGTTACTCAGGACAGGGATTGGGAAACACCATATATTTT. Residues: CASSYSGQGLGNTIYF.

J is TRBJ1-5 and V is TRBV27, with 7 bases that match TRBD1. The trim removed 3 bases at V and 5 bases at J, leaving 10 bases unmatched. This CDR3 has 16 residues. Germline V CDR1 and CDR2: MNHEY, SMNVEV (reference sequence). CDR3 region: CASSLREEGADQPQHF. CDR3 DNA: TGTGCCAGCAGTTTGCGGGAGGAGGGGGCTGATCAGCCCCAGCATTTT.

On this clone: One end of the junction fails to match germline, which may point to a read error. CDR3 coding DNA: TGTTCCAGCAGCTGGGGACAGTCTGAAGCTTTCTTT. Amino acids: CSSSWGQSEAFF. The chain is built from TRBV7-9 and TRBJ1-1; TRBD1 matches 7 bases. Germline values: CDR1 SEHNR, CDR2 FQNEAQ (reference sequence). This CDR3 has 12 amino acids.

The rearrangement uses TRBV11-2 and TRBJ2-1, with TRBD2 matching over 8 bases. This CDR3 has 14 residues. Losses at the gene ends were 5 bases for V and 10 bases for J; bases not matched to a gene: 10. The V gene's germline CDR1 is SGHAT and CDR2 FQNNGV. CDR3 in amino acids: CASSVPGLALEQFF. CDR3 DNA sequence: TGTGCCAGCAGCGTCCCAGGACTAGCCTTGGAGCAGTTCTTC.

V and J are TRBV28 and TRBJ2-7, with TRBD1 matching over 7 bases. The germline CDR1 and CDR2 sequences are MDHEN and SYDVKM. This CDR3 is 18 amino acids long. V lost 4 bases and J lost 6; bases outside the gene matches: 21. The CDR3 coding sequence is TGTGCCAGCAGTTCTCCGTTTGCAGGGGGAGCGTTTTCTTTCGAGCAGTACTTC. Protein product: CASSSPFAGGAFSFEQYF. The full variable domain, with the rest looked up from reference TRBV28 and TRBJ2-7, is DVKVTQSSRYLVKRTGEKVFLECVQDMDHENMFWYRQDPGLGLRLIYFSYDVKMKEKGDIPEGYSVSREKKERFSLILESASTNQTSMYLCASSSPFAGGAFSFEQYFGPGTRLTVT.

The rearrangement uses TRBV6-1 and TRBJ2-1; D is unclear. Trimming removed 2 bases from V and 7 bases from J, with 6 bases in between. CDR3 length equals 12 residues. Germline V gene data show CDR1 as MNHNS and CDR2 as SASEGT. The CDR3 DNA sequence: TGTGCCAGCAGTGAAATCGCGAATGAGCAGTTCTTC. Translating gives CASSEIANEQFF.

V gene TRBV6-1 combines with J gene TRBJ2-5; D may be TRBD1 (6 bases). The closer fit of TRBJ2-7 to the DNA end suggests the J call may be wrong. Germline CDR1 is MNHNS and CDR2 is SASEGT. The CDR3 loop spans 14 amino acids. The CDR3 DNA sequence: TGTGCCAGCAGTCCCCGGGACACCTCCTACGAGCAGTACTTC. The encoded protein is CASSPRDTSYEQYF.